In its sample, the clone carrying this T cell receptor (beta chain) was seen a few times. At one end, the junction sequence differs from germline, possibly due to a read error. Amplified TCR beta CDR3 regions came from RNA transcripts. The HTBI primer set drove a first-round RT-PCR of the TCR CDR3. TCRdb re-derived calls from the multiplex PCR reads in MiXCR, one entry per CDR3 protein. The table has roughly 520,000 distinct CDR3 sequences, around 22% seen once. This record belongs to a study of T cells in Graves' hyperthyroidism and ophthalmopathy. Overall study context: Peripheral blood sampling occurred at initial diagnosis, before any treatment.

The receptor was derived from a woman in her 30s with Graves' ophthalmopathy. The source material was blood.

CDR3 region: CASREGTGARRGNQPQHF. The CDR3 coding sequence is TGTGCCAGCAGGGAAGGGACAGGCGCCCGAAGAGGCAATCAGCCCCAGCATTTT. V and J are TRBV6-1 and TRBJ1-5; 8 nucleotides line up with TRBD1. Germline CDR1 and CDR2: MNHNS and SASEGT. The CDR3 length is 18 residues.